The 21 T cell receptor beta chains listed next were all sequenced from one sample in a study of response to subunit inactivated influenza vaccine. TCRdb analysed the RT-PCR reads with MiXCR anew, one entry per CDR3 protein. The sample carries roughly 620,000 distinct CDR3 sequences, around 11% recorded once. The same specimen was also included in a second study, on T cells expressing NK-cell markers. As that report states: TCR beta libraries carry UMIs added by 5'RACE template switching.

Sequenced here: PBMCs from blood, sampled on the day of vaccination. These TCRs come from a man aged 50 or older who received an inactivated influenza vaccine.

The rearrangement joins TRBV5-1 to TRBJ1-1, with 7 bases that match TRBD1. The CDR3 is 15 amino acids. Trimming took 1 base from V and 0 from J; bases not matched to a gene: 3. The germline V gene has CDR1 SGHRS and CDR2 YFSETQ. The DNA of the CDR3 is TGCGCCAGCAGCTTGTCGGGACAGATGAACACTGAAGCTTTCTTT. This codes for CASSLSGQMNTEAFF.

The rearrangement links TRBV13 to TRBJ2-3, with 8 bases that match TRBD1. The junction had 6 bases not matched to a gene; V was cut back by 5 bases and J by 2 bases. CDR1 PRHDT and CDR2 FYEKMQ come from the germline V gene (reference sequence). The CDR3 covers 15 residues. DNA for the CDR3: TGTGCCAGCAGCGCCACAGGGGGACTCACAGATACGCAGTATTTT. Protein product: CASSATGGLTDTQYF.

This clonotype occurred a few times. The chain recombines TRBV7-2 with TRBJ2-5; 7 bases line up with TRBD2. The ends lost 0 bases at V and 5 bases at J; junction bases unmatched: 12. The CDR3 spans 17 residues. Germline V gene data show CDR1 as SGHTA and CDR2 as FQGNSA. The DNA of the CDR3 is TGTGCCAGCAGCTTAGCGCGGAGTTCGATGGGGGGGGAGACCCAGTACTTC. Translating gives CASSLARSSMGGETQYF.

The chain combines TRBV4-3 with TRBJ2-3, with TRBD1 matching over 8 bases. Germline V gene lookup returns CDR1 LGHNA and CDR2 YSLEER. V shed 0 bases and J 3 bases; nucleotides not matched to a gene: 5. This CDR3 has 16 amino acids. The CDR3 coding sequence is TGCGCCAGCAGCCAAGATGCAGGGGGCTTTACAGATACGCAGTATTTT. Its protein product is CASSQDAGGFTDTQYF.

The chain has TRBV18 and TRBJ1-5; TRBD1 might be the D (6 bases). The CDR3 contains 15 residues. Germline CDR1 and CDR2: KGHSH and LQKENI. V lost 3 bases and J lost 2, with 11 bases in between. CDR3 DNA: TGTGCCAGCTCACCTACAGGGAGTGGCAATCAGCCCCAGCATTTT. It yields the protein CASSPTGSGNQPQHF.

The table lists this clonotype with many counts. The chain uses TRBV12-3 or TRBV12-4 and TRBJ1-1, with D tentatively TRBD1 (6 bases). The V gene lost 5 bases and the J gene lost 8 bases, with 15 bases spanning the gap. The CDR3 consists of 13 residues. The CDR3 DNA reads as TGTGCCAGCAGTACCAATGACAGGAAGGAAGCTTTCTTT. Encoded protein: CASSTNDRKEAFF.

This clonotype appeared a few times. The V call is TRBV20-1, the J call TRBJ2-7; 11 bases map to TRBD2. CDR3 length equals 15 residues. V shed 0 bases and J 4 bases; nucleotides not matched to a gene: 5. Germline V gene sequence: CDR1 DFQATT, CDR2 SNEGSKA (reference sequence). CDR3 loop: CSARDPGLAVYEQYF. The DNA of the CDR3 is TGCAGTGCTAGAGATCCGGGACTAGCGGTTTACGAGCAGTACTTC.

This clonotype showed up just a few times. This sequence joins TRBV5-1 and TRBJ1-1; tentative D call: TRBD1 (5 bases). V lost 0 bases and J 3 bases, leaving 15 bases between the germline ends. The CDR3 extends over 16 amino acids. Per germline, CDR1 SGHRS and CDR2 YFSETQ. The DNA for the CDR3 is TGCGCCAGCAGCTTGGCCTGGGGGAGTCGGGACACTGAAGCTTTCTTT. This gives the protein CASSLAWGSRDTEAFF.

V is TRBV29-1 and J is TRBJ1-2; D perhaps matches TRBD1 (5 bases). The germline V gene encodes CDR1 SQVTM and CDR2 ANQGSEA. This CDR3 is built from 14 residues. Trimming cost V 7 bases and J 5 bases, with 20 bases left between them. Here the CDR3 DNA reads TGCAGCGCTGTGCAGGGTGAAATGCGGTATGGCTACACCTTC. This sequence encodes CSAVQGEMRYGYTF.

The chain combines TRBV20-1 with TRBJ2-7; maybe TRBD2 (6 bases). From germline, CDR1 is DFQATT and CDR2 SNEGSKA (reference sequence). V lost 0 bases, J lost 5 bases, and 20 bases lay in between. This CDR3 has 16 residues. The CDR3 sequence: CSARDRVIAEGHEQYF. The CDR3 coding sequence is TGCAGTGCTAGAGATCGCGTAATAGCGGAGGGCCACGAGCAGTACTTC.

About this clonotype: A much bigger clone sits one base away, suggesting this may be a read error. CDR3 nucleotide sequence: TGCGCCAGCAGCTTGGCTCCGGGGCTAGAGACCCAGTACTTC. Translated, it gives CASSLAPGLETQYF. The chain carries TRBV5-1 and TRBJ2-5; D is possibly TRBD1 or TRBD2 (5 bases each). Trimming shortened V by 0 bases and J by 4 bases, and 10 bases separated the two germline ends. The CDR3 extends over 14 amino acids. Germline lookup yields CDR1 SGHRS and CDR2 YFSETQ.

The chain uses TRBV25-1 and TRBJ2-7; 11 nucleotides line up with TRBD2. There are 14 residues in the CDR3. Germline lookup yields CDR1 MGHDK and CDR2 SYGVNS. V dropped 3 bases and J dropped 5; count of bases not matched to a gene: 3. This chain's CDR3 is CASSEGLAVDEQYF. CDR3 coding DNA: TGTGCCAGCAGTGAGGGACTAGCGGTGGACGAGCAGTACTTC.

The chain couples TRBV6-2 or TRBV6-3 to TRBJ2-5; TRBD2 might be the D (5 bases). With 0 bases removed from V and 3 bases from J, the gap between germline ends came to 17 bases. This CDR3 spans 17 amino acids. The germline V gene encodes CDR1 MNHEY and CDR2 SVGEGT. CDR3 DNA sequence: TGTGCCAGCAGTTACTCTCTTTCTCGCGGGTGGGAAGAGACCCAGTACTTC. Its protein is CASSYSLSRGWEETQYF.

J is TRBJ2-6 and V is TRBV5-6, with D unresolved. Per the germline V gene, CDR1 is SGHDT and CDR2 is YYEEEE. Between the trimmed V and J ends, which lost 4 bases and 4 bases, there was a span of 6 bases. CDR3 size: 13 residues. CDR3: CASSVLGANVLTF. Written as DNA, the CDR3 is TGTGCCAGCAGCGTGCTCGGGGCCAACGTCCTGACTTTC.

CDR3 coding DNA: TGTGCCATCAGTGAGTCGAACTCTAGGACGCACACCGGGGAGCTGTTTTTT. Translated, it gives CAISESNSRTHTGELFF. The chain employs TRBV10-3 and TRBJ2-2; D gene ambiguous. Looked up from germline, CDR1 is ENHRY and CDR2 is SYGVKD. The CDR3 length is 17 residues. Trimming took 0 bases from V and 3 from J, leaving 14 bases between them.

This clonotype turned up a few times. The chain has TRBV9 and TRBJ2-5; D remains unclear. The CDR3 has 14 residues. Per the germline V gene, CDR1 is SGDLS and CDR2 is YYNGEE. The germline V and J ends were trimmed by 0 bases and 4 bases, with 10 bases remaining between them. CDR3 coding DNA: TGTGCCAGCAGCGTAGGTCGCGGCGGAGAGACCCAGTACTTC. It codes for CASSVGRGGETQYF. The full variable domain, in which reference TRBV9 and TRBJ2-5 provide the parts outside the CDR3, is DSGVTQTPKHLITATGQRVTLRCSPRSGDLSVYWYQQSLDQGLQFLIQYYNGEERAKGNILERFSAQQFPDLHSELNLSSLELGDSALYFCASSVGRGGETQYFGPGTRLLVL.

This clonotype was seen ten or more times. The CDR3 spells CSARDGVNNEQFF. The DNA of the CDR3 is TGCAGTGCTAGAGATGGGGTGAACAATGAGCAGTTCTTC. The chain carries TRBV20-1 and TRBJ2-1; D gene uncertain. Germline V gene lookup returns CDR1 DFQATT and CDR2 SNEGSKA (reference sequence). The ends were cut back, 0 bases at V and 5 bases at J, with 8 bases in the middle. The CDR3 contains 13 residues.

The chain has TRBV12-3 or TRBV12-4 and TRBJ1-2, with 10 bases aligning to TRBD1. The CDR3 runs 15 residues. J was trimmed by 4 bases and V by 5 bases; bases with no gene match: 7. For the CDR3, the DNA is TGTGCCAGCAGTCGGACAGGGGGAGAAGTCTATGGCTACACCTTC. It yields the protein CASSRTGGEVYGYTF.

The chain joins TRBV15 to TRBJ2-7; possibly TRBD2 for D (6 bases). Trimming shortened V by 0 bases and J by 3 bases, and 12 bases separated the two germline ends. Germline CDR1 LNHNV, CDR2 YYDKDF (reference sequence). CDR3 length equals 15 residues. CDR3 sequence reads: CATSRDRGSNYEQYF. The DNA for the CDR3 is TGTGCCACCAGCAGAGATCGGGGGAGTAACTACGAGCAGTACTTC.

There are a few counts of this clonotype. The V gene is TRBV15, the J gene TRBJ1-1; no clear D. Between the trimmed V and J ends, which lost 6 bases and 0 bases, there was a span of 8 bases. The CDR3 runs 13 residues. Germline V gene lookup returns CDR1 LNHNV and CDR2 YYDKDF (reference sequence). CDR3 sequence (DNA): TGTGCCACCAGTCGGACGATGAACACTGAAGCTTTCTTT. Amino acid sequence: CATSRTMNTEAFF.

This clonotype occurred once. This chain's CDR3 is CASSPHRDSNEQYF. Written as DNA, the CDR3 is TGTGCCAGCAGCCCACACAGGGATTCAAACGAGCAGTACTTC. The rearrangement links TRBV7-2 to TRBJ2-7; possibly TRBD1 for D (6 bases). V lost 5 bases and J lost 5, with 16 bases in between. This CDR3 is 14 amino acids long. Per germline, CDR1 SGHTA and CDR2 FQGNSA. Full variable domain (outside the CDR3, taken from reference TRBV7-2 and TRBJ2-7): GAGVSQSPSNKVTEKGKDVELRCDPISGHTALYWYRQSLGQGLEFLIYFQGNSAPDKSGLPSDRFSAERTGGSVSTLTIQRTQQEDSAVYLCASSPHRDSNEQYFGPGTRLTVT.